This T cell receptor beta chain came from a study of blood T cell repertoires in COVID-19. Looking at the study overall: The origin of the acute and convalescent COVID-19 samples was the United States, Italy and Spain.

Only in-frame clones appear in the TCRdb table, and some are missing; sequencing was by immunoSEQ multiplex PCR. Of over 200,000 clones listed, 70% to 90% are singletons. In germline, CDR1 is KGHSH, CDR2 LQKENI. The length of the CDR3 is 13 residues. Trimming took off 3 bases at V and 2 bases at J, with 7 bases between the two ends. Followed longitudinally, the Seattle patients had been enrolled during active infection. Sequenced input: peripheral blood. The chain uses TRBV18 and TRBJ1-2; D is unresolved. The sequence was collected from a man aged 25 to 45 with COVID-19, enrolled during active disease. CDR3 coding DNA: TGTGCCAGCTCACCTGCGAGGAACTATGGCTACACCTTC. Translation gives CASSPARNYGYTF.